What follows describes a single T cell receptor beta chain. The sample comes from a study of blood T cell repertoires in COVID-19. Study in general: Samples representing acute and convalescent COVID-19 were sourced from the United States, Italy and Spain. PBMCs, B-cell-depleted T cells, or T cells were the source of the cDNA or gDNA that made up the material.

The CDR3 extends over 14 amino acids. V lost 6 bases and J lost 4, with 15 bases in between. From germline, CDR1 is KGHSH and CDR2 LQKENI. In the study's own analysis: Reference gene primers were amplified, and this amplification served to estimate nucleated cell counts. Assay used: immunoSEQ multiplex PCR; TCRdb lists only in-frame clones, some missing. That table is the source of V, J and clone size, and D and trimming were worked out from the DNA. This repertoire shows some 300,000 clones, around 90% found once; its top ten account for 6.3%. The sample was peripheral blood. This receptor was obtained from a woman between 50 and 59 years old with COVID-19, enrolled during active disease. The chain employs TRBV18 and TRBJ1-2, with D possibly TRBD1 on 6 matching bases. CDR3 in amino acids: CASSPPGGPYGYTF. Written as DNA, the CDR3 is TGTGCCAGCTCGCCTCCGGGGGGGCCCTATGGCTACACCTTC.